The 6 T cell receptor beta chains below all came from one sample that was sequenced in a study of blood T cell repertoires in COVID-19. Method: immunoSEQ multiplex PCR; TCRdb's copy keeps in-frame clones and lacks some. Of about 290,000 clones in the sample, 89% were seen once. Sequencing was done on a sample of PBMCs or T cells enriched from blood (not recorded which). The receptor source for this set is a woman aged 40 to 50 who had recovered from COVID-19.

This chain connects TRBV27 to TRBJ1-4; 7 nucleotides line up with TRBD1. CDR1 is MNHEY and CDR2 is SMNVEV in the germline V gene (reference sequence). The J segment lost 3 bases and the V segment lost 5 bases, leaving 9 bases of the junction unmatched. The length of the CDR3 is 16 residues. The CDR3 region has the DNA TGTGCCAGCAGTCGAACTGTGGGACAGCCTAATGAAAAACTGTTTTTT. Protein: CASSRTVGQPNEKLFF.

The rearrangement joins TRBV7-2 to TRBJ2-7; 7 bases are a match to TRBD1. The germline gives CDR1 SGHTA, CDR2 FQGNSA. V lost 0 bases to trimming and J lost 7 bases; unmatched junction nucleotides: 9. The CDR3 consists of 15 residues. CDR3 coding DNA: TGTGCCAGCAGCTTAGCCACAGGGGCACTGGGTGAGCAGTACTTC. Protein product: CASSLATGALGEQYF.

The chain links TRBV15 to TRBJ2-1; TRBD1 matches 7 bases. The CDR3 is 14 residues long. Germline V gene sequence: CDR1 LNHNV, CDR2 YYDKDF (reference sequence). The trim removed 3 bases at V and 4 bases at J, leaving 3 bases unmatched. The CDR3 protein is CATSRPGQYNEQFF. The CDR3 DNA reads as TGTGCCACCAGCAGGCCGGGACAGTACAATGAGCAGTTCTTC.

V usage is TRBV5-4 and J usage is TRBJ1-3, with 9 nucleotides matching TRBD1. Germline loops: CDR1 SGHNT, CDR2 YYREEE (reference sequence). V gave up 5 bases and J gave up 7 bases; unmatched junction bases: 7. The CDR3 loop spans 14 amino acids. The CDR3 nucleotides are TGTGCCAGCAGTTCGGGACAGGGTGGGAACACCATATATTTT. Encoded protein: CASSSGQGGNTIYF. Based on the CDR3 plus reference TRBV5-4 and TRBJ1-3, the full variable domain is ETGVTQSPTHLIKTRGQQVTLRCSSQSGHNTVSWYQQALGQGPQFIFQYYREEENGRGNFPPRFSGLQFPNYSSELNVNALELDDSALYLCASSSGQGGNTIYFGEGSWLTVV.

V usage is TRBV11-2 and J usage is TRBJ1-6, with unresolved D. From germline, CDR1 is SGHAT and CDR2 FQNNGV. The CDR3 totals 14 residues. V was cut by 2 bases and J by 5 bases, with 7 bases left in between. CDR3 region: CASSLSPNNSPLHF. The DNA of the CDR3 is TGTGCCAGCAGCTTATCCCCCAATAATTCACCCCTCCACTTT.

The chain links TRBV12-5 to TRBJ1-3, with TRBD1 matching over 7 bases. CDR1 is LGHNT, CDR2 FRNRAP, per germline. The CDR3 is made up of 15 amino acids. V was clipped by 6 bases and J by 0 bases; unmatched bases: 5. The CDR3 loop is CASGSGQISGNTIYF. CDR3 bases: TGTGCTAGTGGATCGGGACAGATCTCTGGAAACACCATATATTTT.